This TCR beta chain came from a study of Ad26.COV2.S vaccination and SARS-CoV-2 variants. Data came from immunoSEQ multiplex PCR; TCRdb stores just in-frame clones and leaves some out. The top ten hold 3.3% of the sample, which has about 350,000 clones, approximately 84% seen once. Treatment defined: roughly 19 received Ad26.COV2.S at low or high dose, single or two shots; roughly five received placebo; per-sample allocation not given. Collection of samples fell on day 63 after the first vaccine or placebo injection. Germline V gives CDR1 GTSNPN, CDR2 SVGIG (reference sequence). With V trimmed by 3 bases and J by 6 bases, 7 bases remained unmatched. This CDR3 comprises 14 residues.

The TCR comes from a person aged 18 to 65 who received the Ad26.COV2.S COVID-19 vaccine or a placebo. The J gene is TRBJ1-5, the V gene TRBV30; 8 bases fit TRBD1. The source was peripheral blood, collected in a trial of Ad26.COV2.S vaccine versus placebo. CDR3 residues: CAWSLTGQAQPQHF. CDR3 nucleotide sequence: TGTGCCTGGAGCCTTACGGGACAGGCTCAGCCCCAGCATTTT.